This T cell receptor (beta chain) was sequenced during a study of tumor-infiltrating lymphocytes in primary liver carcinoma. Whole-study findings and limits: Tumor region pairs showed greater overlap than either tumor-adjacent or tumor-blood pairs did. The study used bulk unsorted samples and so did not compare CD4+ and CD8+ repertoires.

A note on this clonotype: Its specificity is not known. One end of the junction varies from germline; a read error may be responsible.

The germline gives CDR1 SQVTM, CDR2 ANQGSEA. The CDR3 extends over 13 amino acids. Unsorted whole blood supplied the blood RNA, and germline DNA was isolated too. The authors made TCR beta cDNA from approximately 500 ng total RNA with a constant-region primer. The TCR beta library was amplified through three nested multiplex PCR rounds in a modified ARM-PCR procedure. Primers for the first two PCR rounds were TRBV1-TRBV30 forward primers and a C-beta reverse primer (around 11 cycles per round). TCRdb redid the calling of the multiplex PCR reads with MiXCR, one entry per CDR3 protein. The data hold fewer than 400,000 distinct CDR3 sequences, with 55% to 65% observed a single time.

The genes are TRBV29-1 and TRBJ1-1, with D unclear. This TCR came from a middle-aged man with primary liver carcinoma and hepatitis B virus infection. Sequences were obtained from peripheral blood. The CDR3 here is CSVVARLNTEVFF. CDR3 DNA: TGCAGCGTTGTCGCACGGCTAAACACTGAAGTTTTCTTT.